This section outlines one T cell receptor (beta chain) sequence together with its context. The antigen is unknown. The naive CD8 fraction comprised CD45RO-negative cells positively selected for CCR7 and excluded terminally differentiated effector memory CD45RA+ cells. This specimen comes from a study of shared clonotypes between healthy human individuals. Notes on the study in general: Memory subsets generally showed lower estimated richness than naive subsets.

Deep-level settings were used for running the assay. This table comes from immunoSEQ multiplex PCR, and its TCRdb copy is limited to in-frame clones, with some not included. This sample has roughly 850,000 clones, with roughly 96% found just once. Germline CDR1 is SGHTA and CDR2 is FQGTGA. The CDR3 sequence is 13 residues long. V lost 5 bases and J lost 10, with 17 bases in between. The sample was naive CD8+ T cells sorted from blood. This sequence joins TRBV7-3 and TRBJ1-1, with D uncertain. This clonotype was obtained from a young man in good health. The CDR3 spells CASSTPGLEGAFF. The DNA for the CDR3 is TGTGCCAGCAGCACGCCGGGTCTTGAGGGAGCTTTCTTT.